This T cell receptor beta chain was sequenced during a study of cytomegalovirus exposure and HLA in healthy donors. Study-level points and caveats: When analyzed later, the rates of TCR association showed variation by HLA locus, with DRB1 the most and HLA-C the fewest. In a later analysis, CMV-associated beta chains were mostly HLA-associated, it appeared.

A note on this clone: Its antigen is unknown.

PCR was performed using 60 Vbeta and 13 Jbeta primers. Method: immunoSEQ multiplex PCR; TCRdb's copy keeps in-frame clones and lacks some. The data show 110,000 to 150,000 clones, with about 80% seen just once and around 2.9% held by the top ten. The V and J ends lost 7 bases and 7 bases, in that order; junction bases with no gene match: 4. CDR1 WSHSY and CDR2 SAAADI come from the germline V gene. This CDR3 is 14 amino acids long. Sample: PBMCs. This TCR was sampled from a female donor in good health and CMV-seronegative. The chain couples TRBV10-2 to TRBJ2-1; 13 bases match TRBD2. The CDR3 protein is CASIGTSGMNEQFF. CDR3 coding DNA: TGCGCCAGCATCGGGACTAGCGGGATGAATGAGCAGTTCTTC.